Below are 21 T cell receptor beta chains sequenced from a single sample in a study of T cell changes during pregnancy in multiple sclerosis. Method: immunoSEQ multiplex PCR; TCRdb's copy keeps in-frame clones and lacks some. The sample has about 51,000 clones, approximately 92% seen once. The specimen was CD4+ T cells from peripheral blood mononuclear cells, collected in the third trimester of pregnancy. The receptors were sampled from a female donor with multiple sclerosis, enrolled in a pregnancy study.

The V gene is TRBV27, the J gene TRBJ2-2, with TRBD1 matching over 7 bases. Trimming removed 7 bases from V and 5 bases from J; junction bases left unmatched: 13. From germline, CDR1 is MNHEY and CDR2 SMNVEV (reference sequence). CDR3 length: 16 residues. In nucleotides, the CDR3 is TGTGCCAGCAAGGTCTTCCGGCAGGGGGTAACCGGGGAGCTGTTTTTT. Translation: CASKVFRQGVTGELFF.

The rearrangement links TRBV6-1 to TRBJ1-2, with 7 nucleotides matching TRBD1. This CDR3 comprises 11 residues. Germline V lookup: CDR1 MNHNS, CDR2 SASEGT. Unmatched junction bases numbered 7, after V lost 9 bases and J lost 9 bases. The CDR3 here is CASGTAYRYTF. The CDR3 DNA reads TGTGCCAGTGGGACAGCCTACCGCTACACCTTC.

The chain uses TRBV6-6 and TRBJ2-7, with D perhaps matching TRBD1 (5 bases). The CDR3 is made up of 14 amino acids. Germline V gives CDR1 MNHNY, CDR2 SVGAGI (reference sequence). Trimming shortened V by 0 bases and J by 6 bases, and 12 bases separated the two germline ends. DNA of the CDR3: TGTGCCAGCAGTTACTCGAGTAGGGGTGGCGAGCAGTACTTC. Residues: CASSYSSRGGEQYF.

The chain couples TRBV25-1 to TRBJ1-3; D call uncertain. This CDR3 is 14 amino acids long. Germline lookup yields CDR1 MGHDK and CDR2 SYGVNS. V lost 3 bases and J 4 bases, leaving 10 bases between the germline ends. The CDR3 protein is CASSDPSKGNTIYF. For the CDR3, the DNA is TGTGCCAGCAGTGATCCCAGTAAAGGAAACACCATATATTTT.

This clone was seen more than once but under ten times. The CDR3 spells CASSFTGGKDTEAFF. The DNA for the CDR3 is TGTGCCAGCAGCTTCACAGGGGGAAAGGATACTGAAGCTTTCTTT. This rearrangement joins TRBV5-6 to TRBJ1-1, with 8 positions matching TRBD1. V was pared by 2 bases and J by 5 bases, with 8 bases of the junction left unmatched. The germline V gene encodes CDR1 SGHDT and CDR2 YYEEEE. This CDR3 has 15 amino acids.

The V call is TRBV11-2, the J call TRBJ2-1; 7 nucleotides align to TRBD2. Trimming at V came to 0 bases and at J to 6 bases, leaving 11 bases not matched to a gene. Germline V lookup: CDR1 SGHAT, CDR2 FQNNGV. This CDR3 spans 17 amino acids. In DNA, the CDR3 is TGTGCCAGCAGCTTAGATTGGGGATGGACGGGAGGCAATGAGCAGTTCTTC. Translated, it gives CASSLDWGWTGGNEQFF.

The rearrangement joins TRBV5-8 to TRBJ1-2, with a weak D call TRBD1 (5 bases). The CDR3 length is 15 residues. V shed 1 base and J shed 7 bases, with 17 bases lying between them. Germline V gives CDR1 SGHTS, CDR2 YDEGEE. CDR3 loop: CASSLRPSPGGGYTF. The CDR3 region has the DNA TGTGCCAGCAGCTTGCGTCCAAGTCCGGGGGGTGGCTACACCTTC.

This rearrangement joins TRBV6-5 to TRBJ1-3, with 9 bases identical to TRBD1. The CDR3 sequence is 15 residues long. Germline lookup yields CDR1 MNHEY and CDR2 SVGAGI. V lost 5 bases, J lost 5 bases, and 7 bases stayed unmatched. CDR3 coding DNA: TGTGCCAGCAGTAAGGCCGGGACAGGGAGAAACACCATATATTTT. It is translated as CASSKAGTGRNTIYF.

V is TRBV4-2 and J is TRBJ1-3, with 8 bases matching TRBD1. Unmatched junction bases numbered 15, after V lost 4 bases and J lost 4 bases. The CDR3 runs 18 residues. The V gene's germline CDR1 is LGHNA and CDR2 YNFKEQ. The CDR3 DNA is TGTGCCAGCAGCCCGCTACAAGGTGGACAGGGTTCAGGAAACACCATATATTTT. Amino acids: CASSPLQGGQGSGNTIYF.

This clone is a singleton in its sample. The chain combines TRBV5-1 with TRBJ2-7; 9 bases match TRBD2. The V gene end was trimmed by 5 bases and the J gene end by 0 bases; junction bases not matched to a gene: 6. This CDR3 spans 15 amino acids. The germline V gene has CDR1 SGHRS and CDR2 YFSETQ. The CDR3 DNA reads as TGCGCCAGCAGGACGCTAGCGGGGCGCTCCTACGAGCAGTACTTC. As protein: CASRTLAGRSYEQYF. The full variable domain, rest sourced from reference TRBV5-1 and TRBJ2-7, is KAGVTQTPRYLIKTRGQQVTLSCSPISGHRSVSWYQQTPGQGLQFLFEYFSETQRNKGNFPGRFSGRQFSNSRSEMNVSTLELGDSALYLCASRTLAGRSYEQYFGPGTRLTVT.

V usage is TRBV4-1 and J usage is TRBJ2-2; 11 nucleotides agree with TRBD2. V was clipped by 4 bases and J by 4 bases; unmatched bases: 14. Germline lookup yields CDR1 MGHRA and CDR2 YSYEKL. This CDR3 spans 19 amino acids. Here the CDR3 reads CASSLLLGLAEGLTGELFF. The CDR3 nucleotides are TGCGCCAGCAGCCTACTGTTGGGACTAGCGGAGGGACTCACCGGGGAGCTGTTTTTT.

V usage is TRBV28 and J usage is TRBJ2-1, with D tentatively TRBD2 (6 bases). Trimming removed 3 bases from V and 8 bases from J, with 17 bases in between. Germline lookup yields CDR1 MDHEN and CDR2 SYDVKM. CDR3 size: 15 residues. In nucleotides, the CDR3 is TGTGCCAGCAGTTTTCGGGCGGGATTTGTCCATGAGCAGTTCTTC. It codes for CASSFRAGFVHEQFF.

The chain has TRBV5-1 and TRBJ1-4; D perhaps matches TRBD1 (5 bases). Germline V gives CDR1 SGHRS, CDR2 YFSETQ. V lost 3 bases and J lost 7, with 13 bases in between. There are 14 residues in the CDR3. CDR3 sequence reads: CASSSTGLGEKLFF. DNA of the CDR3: TGCGCCAGCAGCTCCACGGGACTGGGTGAAAAACTGTTTTTT.

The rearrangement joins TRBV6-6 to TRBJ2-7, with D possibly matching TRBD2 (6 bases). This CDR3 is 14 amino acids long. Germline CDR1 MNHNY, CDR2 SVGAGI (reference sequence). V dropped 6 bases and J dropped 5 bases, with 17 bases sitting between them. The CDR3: CASSHLQGGNEQYF. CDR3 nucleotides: TGTGCCAGCAGCCACCTTCAGGGCGGGAACGAGCAGTACTTC.

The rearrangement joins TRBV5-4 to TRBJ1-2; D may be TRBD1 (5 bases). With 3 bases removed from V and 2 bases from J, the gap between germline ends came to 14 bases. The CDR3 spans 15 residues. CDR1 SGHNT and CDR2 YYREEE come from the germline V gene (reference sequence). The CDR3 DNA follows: TGTGCCAGCAGCTCGTCGAGAGCAGGGAACTATGGCTACACCTTC. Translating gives CASSSSRAGNYGYTF.

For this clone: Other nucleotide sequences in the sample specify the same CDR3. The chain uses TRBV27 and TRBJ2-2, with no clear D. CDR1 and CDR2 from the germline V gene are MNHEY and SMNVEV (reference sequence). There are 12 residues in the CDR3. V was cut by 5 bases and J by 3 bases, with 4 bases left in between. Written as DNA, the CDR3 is TGTGCCAGCAGTCCGTACACCGGGGAGCTGTTTTTT. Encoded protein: CASSPYTGELFF.

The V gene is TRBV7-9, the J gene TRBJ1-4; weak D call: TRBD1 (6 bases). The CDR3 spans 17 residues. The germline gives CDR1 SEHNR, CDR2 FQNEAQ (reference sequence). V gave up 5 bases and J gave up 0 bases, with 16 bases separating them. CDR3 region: CASSERGQSPTNEKLFF. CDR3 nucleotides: TGTGCCAGCAGCGAACGAGGACAGTCTCCAACTAATGAAAAACTGTTTTTT. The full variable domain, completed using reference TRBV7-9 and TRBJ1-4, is DTGVSQNPRHKITKRGQNVTFRCDPISEHNRLYWYRQTLGQGPEFLTYFQNEAQLEKSRLLSDRFSAERPKGSFSTLEIQRTEQGDSAMYLCASSERGQSPTNEKLFFGSGTQLSVL.

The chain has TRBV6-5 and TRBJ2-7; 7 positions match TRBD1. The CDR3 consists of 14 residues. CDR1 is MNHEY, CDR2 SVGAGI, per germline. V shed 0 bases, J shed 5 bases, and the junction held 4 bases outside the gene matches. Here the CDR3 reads CASSYSTGSDEQYF. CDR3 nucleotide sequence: TGTGCCAGCAGTTACTCGACAGGGTCCGACGAGCAGTACTTC.

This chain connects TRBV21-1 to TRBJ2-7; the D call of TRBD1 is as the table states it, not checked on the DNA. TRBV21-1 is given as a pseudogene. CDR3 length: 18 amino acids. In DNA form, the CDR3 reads TGTGCCAGCATCATACCGGGACAGCCTCATAGGGACACCTACGAGCAGTACTTC. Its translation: CASIIPGQPHRDTYEQYF.

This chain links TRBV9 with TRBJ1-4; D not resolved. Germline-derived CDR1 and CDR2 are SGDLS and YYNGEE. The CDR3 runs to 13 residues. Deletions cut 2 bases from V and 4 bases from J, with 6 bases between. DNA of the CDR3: TGTGCCAGCAGCGTTAACGGTAATGAAAAACTGTTTTTT. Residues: CASSVNGNEKLFF.

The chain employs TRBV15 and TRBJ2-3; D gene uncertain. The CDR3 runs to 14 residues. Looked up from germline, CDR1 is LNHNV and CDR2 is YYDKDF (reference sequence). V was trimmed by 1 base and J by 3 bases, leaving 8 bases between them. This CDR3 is CATSRASGTDTQYF. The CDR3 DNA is TGTGCCACCAGCAGAGCATCCGGGACAGATACGCAGTATTTT.